Here is one TCR beta chain with its context. Profiled with immunoSEQ multiplex PCR; TCRdb holds only in-frame clones, not every one. The data contain 260,000 or so clones, 65% to 85% of them seen just once; the ten biggest clones take up 5% to 6%. These data come from a study of blood T cell repertoires in COVID-19. Sequencing was done on a sample of peripheral blood. This TCR derives from a man at least 80 years old with acute or convalescent COVID-19.

Written as DNA, the CDR3 is TGTGCCAGCAGTGAACGACAGCTCGGGGAGCTGTTTTTT. This gives the protein CASSERQLGELFF. V usage is TRBV2 and J usage is TRBJ2-2, with D tentatively TRBD1 (5 bases). With 2 bases removed from V and 7 bases from J, the gap between germline ends came to 8 bases. This CDR3 spans 13 amino acids. The germline gives CDR1 SNHLY, CDR2 FYNNEI.